A selection of T cell receptor beta chains follows, all from one sample in a study of blood T cells in healthy people across ages. TCRdb ran MiXCR on the 5' RACE reads and lists one entry per CDR3 protein. The sample carries over 700,000 distinct CDR3 sequences, just under 25% recorded once. These same data were also listed under a study on T cells of mothers and their children.

The sample comprised blood. Source of these receptors: a boy aged 5-17 years in good health. Both conserved end residues are part of each CDR3. The order of the fields is J gene, clone size, V gene, D gene, CDR3 DNA, CDR3 protein. A D gene is named only where the DNA matches it firmly. A clone size is listed for some rows: how often the clone was seen (once, few, many), or a class if it is expanded.

J: TRBJ2-1
size: .
V: TRBV29-1
D: .
DNA: TGCAGCGTTGAACCACAGATCTCCTACAACGAGCAGTTCTTC
CDR3: CSVEPQISYNEQFF

J: TRBJ1-2
size: few
V: TRBV29-1
D: TRBD1
DNA: TGCAGCGTTGAAGATCGGGACAGGGACGGCTACACCTTC
CDR3: CSVEDRDRDGYTF

J: TRBJ2-3
size: few
V: TRBV29-1
D: .
DNA: TGCAGCGTTGCCCAAAGGGGCACAGATACGCAGTATTTT
CDR3: CSVAQRGTDTQYF

J: TRBJ2-6
size: .
V: TRBV7-2
D: TRBD1
DNA: TGTGCCAGCACTACAGGGGGCAAGACTGGGGCCAACGTCCTGACTTTC
CDR3: CASTTGGKTGANVLTF

J: TRBJ2-7
size: .
V: TRBV6-1
D: .
DNA: TGTGCCAGCAGTGAATCCAGGGTTTACGAGCAGTACTTC
CDR3: CASSESRVYEQYF

J: TRBJ1-1
size: few
V: TRBV5-1
D: .
DNA: TGCGCCAGCAGCTTGGAGGGAATGGGGACTGAAGCTTTCTTT
CDR3: CASSLEGMGTEAFF

J: TRBJ2-1
size: .
V: TRBV28
D: .
DNA: TGTGCCAGCAGTTCAAGCGGGTTTGAGCAGTTCTTC
CDR3: CASSSSGFEQFF

J: TRBJ1-2
size: many
V: TRBV29-1
D: .
DNA: TGCAGCGTCGTGGGGGCGAACTCCTACACCTTC
CDR3: CSVVGANSYTF

J: TRBJ2-1
size: few
V: TRBV11-1
D: .
DNA: TGTGCCAGCGGTTTCGGGAATGGGTACAATGAGCAGTTCTTC
CDR3: CASGFGNGYNEQFF

J: TRBJ2-7
size: .
V: TRBV6-5
D: TRBD2
DNA: TGTGCCAGCAGTTACGGGGGACTACAGTCTCGAGAGCAGTACTTC
CDR3: CASSYGGLQSREQYF

J: TRBJ2-6
size: few
V: TRBV21-1
D: .
DNA: TGTGCCAGCAGCTTAGAACCCGGGACAGGGCCCTCTGGGGCCAACGTCCTGACTTTC
CDR3: CASSLEPGTGPSGANVLTF

J: TRBJ2-7
size: .
V: TRBV12-3/TRBV12-4
D: .
DNA: TGTGCCAGCAGCCTCCAGGACGCGGACGAGCAGTACTTC
CDR3: CASSLQDADEQYF

J: TRBJ1-4
size: .
V: TRBV12-3/TRBV12-4
D: .
DNA: TGTGCCAGCAGGACGGGACTAGGTGAAAAACTGTTTTTT
CDR3: CASRTGLGEKLFF

J: TRBJ2-5
size: few
V: TRBV9
D: TRBD2
DNA: TGTGCCAGCAGCTTGGGACTAACTCGTCAAGAGACCCAGTACTTC
CDR3: CASSLGLTRQETQYF

J: TRBJ2-5
size: .
V: TRBV5-1
D: TRBD2
DNA: TGCGCCAGCAGCACGGGACTAGCGTATCAAGAGACCCAGTACTTC
CDR3: CASSTGLAYQETQYF

J: TRBJ2-2
size: few
V: TRBV6-1
D: .
DNA: TGTGCCAGCAGTGTGTTGAAAACGAACACCGGGGAGCTGTTTTTT
CDR3: CASSVLKTNTGELFF

J: TRBJ2-1
size: few
V: TRBV29-1
D: .
DNA: TGCAGCGTTGAGGGGGGCTTAATCAATGAGCAGTTCTTC
CDR3: CSVEGGLINEQFF

J: TRBJ1-2
size: .
V: TRBV27
D: .
DNA: TGTGCCAGCAGTTTATCGAAGGGATTGGATGGCTACACCTTC
CDR3: CASSLSKGLDGYTF

J: TRBJ2-7
size: .
V: TRBV6-5
D: .
DNA: TGTGCCAGCAGTTACTCAAGCCCGGGACTCTCTGACTACGAGCAGTACTTC
CDR3: CASSYSSPGLSDYEQYF

J: TRBJ2-7
size: .
V: TRBV18
D: .
DNA: TGTGCCAGCTCACCATTCGGCCCCCCAGATTACGAGCAGTACTTC
CDR3: CASSPFGPPDYEQYF